This is a list of T cell receptor beta chains from one sample in a study of T cells and Merkel cell carcinoma outcomes. The table came from immunoSEQ multiplex PCR; TCRdb's copy has only in-frame clones and leaves some out. The top ten clones hold 4.2% of a sample with some 1,700 clones, 87% of them seen once. Sequenced material: tumor tissue from Merkel cell carcinoma. Source of these receptors: a human donor with Merkel cell carcinoma. Both conserved end residues are part of each CDR3. D genes are given only for firm matches. Some rows mark clone size as missing; the rest say once, few, many or name a class of expanded clone.

V	D	size	J	DNA	CDR3
TRBV7-9	.	.	TRBJ1-5	TGTGCCAGCAGCTCCGGGCCAGGCAATCAGCCCCAGCATTTT	CASSSGPGNQPQHF
TRBV6-4	TRBD2	.	TRBJ2-5	TGTGCCAGCAGTGACTCTCCGGGGGGACAAGAGACCCAGTACTTC	CASSDSPGGQETQYF
TRBV15	.	.	TRBJ1-1	TGTGCCACCAGCAGAGATCGGCAGGATACTGAAGCTTTCTTT	CATSRDRQDTEAFF
TRBV15	.	once	TRBJ1-1	TGTGCCACCAGCGGAGAAATCCAGAGGGCTTTCTTT	CATSGEIQRAFF
TRBV20-1	.	.	TRBJ1-1	TGCAGTGCTAGGGAAAACACTGAAGCTTTCTTT	CSARENTEAFF
TRBV29-1	TRBD2	.	TRBJ2-5	TGCAGCGTTATTAGCGGGCCCCAAGAGACCCAGTACTTC	CSVISGPQETQYF
TRBV5-1	.	.	TRBJ2-3	TGCGCCAGCAGCTTGGCCACGGGGGGCCCAGATACGCAGTATTTT	CASSLATGGPDTQYF
TRBV19	TRBD2	.	TRBJ2-3	TGTGCCAGTAGTGCGGGGGAGAGCACAGATACGCAGTATTTT	CASSAGESTDTQYF
TRBV29-1	TRBD1	.	TRBJ1-1	TGCAGCGCCGCTTTCCAGGGGGCCTCTGAAGCTTTCTTT	CSAAFQGASEAFF
TRBV5-1	.	.	TRBJ2-1	TGCGCCAGCAGCTTAGTGAACAATGAGCAGTTCTTC	CASSLVNNEQFF
TRBV27	TRBD1	.	TRBJ1-1	TGTGCTAGCACAAGACAGGGGTACACTGAAGCTTTCTTT	CASTRQGYTEAFF
TRBV4-2	.	.	TRBJ2-7	TGTGCCAGTAGCCAAGATTCTGGGAATTACGAGCAGTACTTC	CASSQDSGNYEQYF
TRBV5-1	TRBD2	.	TRBJ2-1	TGCGCCAGCAGTTCCGGGACTAGCGTGTACAATGAGCAGTTCTTC	CASSSGTSVYNEQFF
TRBV7-9	.	.	TRBJ1-3	TGTGCCAGCAGCTTATGGTCGACTGGAAACACCATATATTTT	CASSLWSTGNTIYF
TRBV7-6	.	.	TRBJ2-7	TGTGCCAGCAGCTTAAACGCTGCCTACGAGCAGTACTTC	CASSLNAAYEQYF
TRBV7-6	.	.	TRBJ2-1	TGTGCCAGCAGCCGCATACCGTACCATGAGCAGTTCTTC	CASSRIPYHEQFF
TRBV2	TRBD1	few	TRBJ1-2	TGTGCCAGCACCCCAGGGGGAGGCTACACCTTC	CASTPGGGYTF